These T cell receptor beta chains were read from a single sample in a study of OX40 agonist ivuxolimab in advanced cancers. Sequenced by immunoSEQ multiplex PCR; TCRdb stores in-frame clones only, minus some. Among some 68,000 clones, 88% were seen once, and the ten largest hold around 0.96%. The sequencing here drew on CD4+ or CD8+ T cells sorted from blood, taken in a trial of the OX40 agonist ivuxolimab. All receptors come from an adult with an advanced solid tumor such as melanoma, head and neck, liver or kidney cancer. Each CDR3 is given with its conserved first and last residue. The D gene is left open where the match is weak. Expanded clones are given a class, and other clones once, few, many or no size at all.

abundance	v_gene	d_gene	j_gene	CDR3nt	CDR3aa
-	TRBV5-1	TRBD1	TRBJ1-1	TGCGCCAGCAGCTTGGGCAGGGGGGACACTGAAGCTTTCTTT	CASSLGRGDTEAFF
-	TRBV30	-	TRBJ2-3	TGTGCCTGCAAAAAGGGGGTGGACACAGATACGCAGTATTTT	CACKKGVDTDTQYF
-	TRBV6-5	TRBD1	TRBJ2-3	TGTGCCAGCAGTTACTGGGGACAGGGCACAGATACGCAGTATTTT	CASSYWGQGTDTQYF
-	TRBV6-5	-	TRBJ2-7	TGTGCCAGCAGTTATAACCAGGTTCCCTCCTACGAGCAGTACTTC	CASSYNQVPSYEQYF
-	TRBV4-3	TRBD1	TRBJ2-2	TGCGCCAGCAGCCCCCAGGGGGAAAACGGGGAGCTGTTTTTT	CASSPQGENGELFF
-	TRBV10-1	-	TRBJ1-2	TGCGCCAGCAGTGCAGGGATCGACTATGGCTACACCTTC	CASSAGIDYGYTF
-	TRBV14	TRBD1	TRBJ1-1	TGTGCCAGCAGCCAACGTGGACAGGGCAACACTGAAGCTTTCTTT	CASSQRGQGNTEAFF
-	TRBV6-1	-	TRBJ2-3	TGTGCCAGCAGTGAACAGGGTGCAGATACGCAGTATTTT	CASSEQGADTQYF
-	TRBV7-2	-	TRBJ2-3	TGTGCCAGCAGCTTAGTTGGGGGGCAATTGTCAGATACGCAGTATTTT	CASSLVGGQLSDTQYF
once	TRBV4-1	TRBD2	TRBJ2-2	TGCGCCAGCAGCCAAGCGAGCGGGATGAACACCGGGGAGCTGTTTTTT	CASSQASGMNTGELFF
-	TRBV4-3	TRBD2	TRBJ2-4	TGCGCCAGCAGCCAAGAACTAGCGGGGGGGAAAAACATTCAGTACTTC	CASSQELAGGKNIQYF
-	TRBV7-2	-	TRBJ1-2	TGTGCCAGCAGTAGTAGCGGGGCGGACTATGGCTACACCTTC	CASSSSGADYGYTF
-	TRBV7-9	-	TRBJ2-6	TGTGCCAGCAGCCCCGGCATGGGCAGCTCTGGGGCCAACGTCCTGACTTTC	CASSPGMGSSGANVLTF
-	TRBV6-1	TRBD1	TRBJ1-4	TGTGCCAGCAGTTTCCTCGACAGGGCAAATGAAAAACTGTTTTTT	CASSFLDRANEKLFF
-	TRBV6-6	-	TRBJ2-7	TGTGCCAGCAGTTACCCAACCTCAGGGCGGTGGTACTTC	CASSYPTSGRWYF
-	TRBV27	-	TRBJ1-5	TGTGCCACCCGGCCATCGTTAGAGGGTCAGCCCCAGCATTTT	CATRPSLEGQPQHF
-	TRBV19	-	TRBJ2-2	TGTGCCAGTAGGGAGGACAGAACCGGGGAGCTGTTTTTT	CASREDRTGELFF
-	TRBV5-6	-	TRBJ1-2	TGTGCCAGCAGCTTGGGGCCAGTTGGGTTCTATGGCTACACCTTC	CASSLGPVGFYGYTF
-	TRBV4-1	-	TRBJ1-2	TGCGCCAGCAGCCGTAGTGGAGGGCCCTTCTATGGCTACACCTTC	CASSRSGGPFYGYTF
-	TRBV5-1	TRBD2	TRBJ2-5	TGCGCCAGCAGCTTCAGTGGCGGGAGGGAGACCCAGTACTTC	CASSFSGGRETQYF
-	TRBV6-6	-	TRBJ2-7	TGTGCCAGCAGACCCCCCGGTGGGCCCGAGCAGTACTTC	CASRPPGGPEQYF
-	TRBV11-3	-	TRBJ1-1	TGTGCCAGCAGCTTAGATACAGGTTCCACTGAAGCTTTCTTT	CASSLDTGSTEAFF
-	TRBV6-6	TRBD1	TRBJ1-5	TGTGCCAGCTCTAGTCATCAGGGGGGTCAGCCCCAGCATTTT	CASSSHQGGQPQHF
-	TRBV7-9	-	TRBJ1-6	TGTGCCAGCAGCATAGGGAGCTCCTATAATTCACCCCTCCACTTT	CASSIGSSYNSPLHF
-	TRBV6-1	-	TRBJ2-6	TGTGCCAGCAGTGAACCCCGGGGGGCCAACGTCCTGACTTTC	CASSEPRGANVLTF
-	TRBV18	TRBD2	TRBJ2-5	TGTGCCAGCTCACCAAGCGGGAGAGCGGAGACCCAGTACTTC	CASSPSGRAETQYF
-	TRBV11-2	-	TRBJ2-7	TGTGCCAGCAGCGGAGGGATCGGACTGCCATCCTACGAGCAGTACTTC	CASSGGIGLPSYEQYF
-	TRBV9	TRBD1	TRBJ1-1	TGTGCCAGCACCCGATCCGGGACAGGGGACACTGAAGCTTTCTTT	CASTRSGTGDTEAFF
-	TRBV11-2	-	TRBJ2-5	TGTGCCAGCAGCTTTCAAGAGACCCAGTACTTC	CASSFQETQYF
-	TRBV25-1	-	TRBJ2-3	TGTGCCAGCACCAGAGGGGGGGCAGATACGCAGTATTTT	CASTRGGADTQYF
-	TRBV19	TRBD1	TRBJ1-2	TGTGCCAGTAGTCTTCGGACAGGGGAGGGTGGCTACACCTTC	CASSLRTGEGGYTF
-	TRBV12-5	-	TRBJ2-1	TGTGCTAGTGGTTTGGTACGGTGGGAAGGCGATGAGCAGTTCTTC	CASGLVRWEGDEQFF
-	TRBV6-4	TRBD1	TRBJ1-1	TGTGCCAGCAGTGTGGGACAGGGAAACCTTGAAGCTTTCTTT	CASSVGQGNLEAFF
-	TRBV2	-	TRBJ1-2	TGTGCCAGCCTGAGATCACAGTGGGACTATGGCTACACCTTC	CASLRSQWDYGYTF
-	TRBV19	TRBD1	TRBJ1-4	TGTGCCAGTAGGATCACCCAGGGGGGTGAAAAACTGTTTTTT	CASRITQGGEKLFF
-	TRBV4-1	-	TRBJ1-1	TGCGCCAGCAGCCCTACCAGGGGACACACTGAAGCTTTCTTT	CASSPTRGHTEAFF
-	TRBV28	-	TRBJ1-2	TGTGCCAGCAGTTCCCAGGCCGCAGCTAACTATGGCTACACCTTC	CASSSQAAANYGYTF
-	TRBV29-1	TRBD1	TRBJ2-7	TGCAGCGTTTTGAGGACAGGACAAAACTACGAGCAGTACTTC	CSVLRTGQNYEQYF
-	TRBV5-6	-	TRBJ2-3	TGTGCCAGCAGCAGAACAGATACGCAGTATTTT	CASSRTDTQYF
-	TRBV6-6	-	TRBJ1-5	TGTGCCAGCGATAACAGGGTAACTGGGAGCAATCAGCCCCAGCATTTT	CASDNRVTGSNQPQHF
-	TRBV5-5	-	TRBJ1-2	TGTGCCAGCAGCTTGGAGGGCCAGGGAGTGGGCTACACCTTC	CASSLEGQGVGYTF
-	TRBV19	-	TRBJ2-2	TGTGCCAGTAGCGATCCGGGCCGGAACACCGGGGAGCTGTTTTTT	CASSDPGRNTGELFF
-	TRBV7-2	TRBD2	TRBJ2-1	TGTGCCAGCAGCTTAGAGGGAGGGCAGGCAGAGCAGTTCTTC	CASSLEGGQAEQFF
-	TRBV29-1	TRBD1	TRBJ2-1	TGCAGCGCTGGGGACAGGGCCTACAATGAGCAGTTCTTC	CSAGDRAYNEQFF
-	TRBV2	-	TRBJ1-4	TGTGCCAGCAGTGGTGGGGCCGGAATTAGTGAAAAACTGTTTTTT	CASSGGAGISEKLFF
-	TRBV7-2	-	TRBJ2-5	TGTGCCAGCAGCTTAGGGCCGGGAGTACAAGAGACCCAGTACTTC	CASSLGPGVQETQYF
-	TRBV28	-	TRBJ2-1	TGTGCCAGCATGGGCGGGACCCTCCACAATGAGCAGTTCTTC	CASMGGTLHNEQFF
-	TRBV10-3	TRBD2	TRBJ2-3	TGTGCCACCAGAGCGGGAGGGTTACCAGATACGCAGTATTTT	CATRAGGLPDTQYF
-	TRBV28	-	TRBJ1-5	TGTGCCAGCAGTTTTGGCAGGGGCAATCAGCCCCAGCATTTT	CASSFGRGNQPQHF
-	TRBV25-1	-	TRBJ2-7	TGTGCCAGCAGTGCCACCGAGCAGTACTTC	CASSATEQYF
once	TRBV18	-	TRBJ1-1	TGTGCCAGCTCACAGCGGGGGGACACTGAAGCTTTCTTT	CASSQRGDTEAFF
-	TRBV28	-	TRBJ2-7	TGTGCCAGCAGTTTTGAGTTCTCCTACGAGCAGTACTTC	CASSFEFSYEQYF